This T cell receptor beta chain was profiled in a study of T-cell reconstitution after alpha-beta-depleted transplantation in children (dated by TCRdb to the mid-2010s). Study-wide context: Using TCR repertoire profiling, the study followed T-cell immune reconstitution in a quantitative way in children after TCRalphabeta/CD19-depleted allogeneic hematopoietic cell transplantation. Beyond this particular receptor, the publication reports: Over the following months the frequencies of hyperexpanded clones went down, and after one year T-cell counts and TCRbeta diversity were mostly credited to newly produced T cells. About two months after transplant, the apparently early recovery of alphabetaT-cell counts reportedly depended on just several hundred clones that had expanded rapidly and came from non-depleted graft cells. The high TCRbeta diversity at day 60 in some patients was ascribed to recipient T cells and intrathymic progenitors that had survived conditioning.

The library was generated by PCR. Sequencing instrument: Illumina HiSeq 2500. TCR libraries were prepared with molecular barcoding, using unique molecular identifiers to normalize TCRbeta repertoire quantification. The public reads were quality trimmed at Q25 with fastp and then assembled into clones with MiXCR by TCRdb, keeping productive beta chains. Rows with one shared CDR3 protein collapse into an entry with the most common genes and DNA. Here the sample has about 290,000 distinct CDR3 sequences; almost 8% occur a single time. Around 10% of the sample rests with the top ten. As to this clonotype: Its antigen specificity is not known. Base qualities are not provided; no much larger clone lies one nucleotide away.

The treatment or condition label corresponds to: allogeneic hematopoietic cell transplantation with graft depleted of TCRalphabeta T cells and CD19 B cells. The transplant recipients were children given TCRalphabeta/CD19-depleted allogeneic hematopoietic cell grafts. V gives up 3 bases and J gives up 0 bases, and the segment between their germline ends measures 4 bases. The cysteine opens and the phenylalanine closes a CDR3 of 13 amino acids. Only the CDR3 DNA is retained, 39 bases long and in frame from the first base. The germline V gene sets CDR1 to SGDLS and CDR2 to YYNGEE. The clonotype comes from a female patient aged 2-9 years who had a stem cell transplant for Fanconi anemia, so the T cells may come from the graft donor. The source was peripheral blood, collected 360 days after TCRalphabeta/CD19-depleted stem cell transplant. The chain joins TRBV9 to TRBJ1-3; the D gene remains uncertain. The CDR3 is CASSANSGNTIYF. The DNA reads TGTGCCAGCAGCGCCAACTCTGGAAACACCATATATTTT.